This T cell receptor (beta chain) originates from a study of cytomegalovirus exposure and HLA in healthy donors. Study background: An early data release held around 80 million unique TCRs from HLA-typed donors.

This CDR3 contains 14 residues. Per germline, CDR1 SGHVS and CDR2 FNYEAQ. V was pared by 4 bases and J by 2 bases, with 12 bases between. 60 Vbeta and 13 Jbeta primers were used in PCR. Repertoires were generated with immunoSEQ multiplex PCR, while TCRdb's copy carries only in-frame clones and drops some. The data hold about 90,000 clones, with approximately 80% observed a single time. Study-wide results and limits: Most subjects had HLA-A and HLA-B alleles reportedly predicted accurately by TCR beta sequences. Later on, a genetic analysis was performed. It linked a missense variant in DCLRE1C with V- and J-gene trimming of TCR beta. Immune exposure data for these donors was limited to CMV serostatus.

Turning to this clone: Its specificity is not known.

The material sequenced was PBMCs. V usage is TRBV7-6 and J usage is TRBJ2-7; D possibly corresponds to TRBD2 (5 bases). The TCR comes from a man aged 25-45 years in good health and CMV-seronegative. DNA of the CDR3: TGTGCCAGCAGCTCATCGGGGAACCCCTACGAGCAGTACTTC. It codes for CASSSSGNPYEQYF. Drawing the rest from reference TRBV7-6 and TRBJ2-7, the complete variable domain is GAGVSQSPRYKVTKRGQDVALRCDPISGHVSLYWYRQALGQGPEFLTYFNYEAQQDKSGLPNDRFSAERPEGSISTLTIQRTEQRDSAMYRCASSSSGNPYEQYFGPGTRLTVT.